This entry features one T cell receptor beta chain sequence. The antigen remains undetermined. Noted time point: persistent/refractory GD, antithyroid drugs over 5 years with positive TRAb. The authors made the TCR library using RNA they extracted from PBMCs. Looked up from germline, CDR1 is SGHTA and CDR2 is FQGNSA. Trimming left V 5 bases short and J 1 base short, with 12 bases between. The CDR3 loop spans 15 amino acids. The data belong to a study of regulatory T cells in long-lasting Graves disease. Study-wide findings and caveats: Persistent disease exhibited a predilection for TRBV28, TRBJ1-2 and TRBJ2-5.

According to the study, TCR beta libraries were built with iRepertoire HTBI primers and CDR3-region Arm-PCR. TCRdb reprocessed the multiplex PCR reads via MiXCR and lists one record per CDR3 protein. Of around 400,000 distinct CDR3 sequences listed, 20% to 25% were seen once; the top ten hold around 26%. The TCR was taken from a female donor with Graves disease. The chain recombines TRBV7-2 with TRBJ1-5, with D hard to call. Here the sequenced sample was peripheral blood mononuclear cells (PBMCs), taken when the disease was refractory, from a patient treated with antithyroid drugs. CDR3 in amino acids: CASSLRAPSNQPQHF. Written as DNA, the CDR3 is TGTGCCAGCAGCCTACGTGCCCCAAGCAATCAGCCCCAGCATTTT.